Below, 9 T cell receptor beta chains from the same sample are listed, as sequenced in a study of shared T cell receptors in the human thymus. The method was immunoSEQ multiplex PCR; TCRdb's version includes in-frame clones alone and lacks a portion of them. The sample records about 380,000 clones, 85% to 95% being singletons. Specimen: thymocytes. These receptors were taken from a human donor.

The J gene is TRBJ2-3, the V gene TRBV10-1; TRBD2 matches 11 bases. V lost 4 bases and J lost 2; bases outside the gene matches: 2. This CDR3 region has 15 residues. The V gene's germline CDR1 is WNHNN and CDR2 SYGVQD (reference sequence). CDR3 sequence: CASSAGLADTDTQYF. CDR3 sequence (DNA): TGCGCCAGCAGTGCGGGACTAGCGGACACAGATACGCAGTATTTT.

V gene TRBV4-1 combines with J gene TRBJ2-3, with D perhaps given as TRBD1 or TRBD2 (5 bases each). The CDR3 is made up of 15 amino acids. Trimming shortened V by 9 bases and J by 0 bases, and 16 bases separated the two germline ends. CDR1 and CDR2 (germline): MGHRA, YSYEKL. Written as DNA, the CDR3 is TGCGCCAGTTCGGGGCTGGCGGTAAGCACAGATACGCAGTATTTT. This encodes CASSGLAVSTDTQYF.

In this sample, this clone turned up once. V gene TRBV15 combines with J gene TRBJ2-7; 8 positions agree with TRBD1. CDR1 LNHNV and CDR2 YYDKDF come from the germline V gene (reference sequence). This CDR3 has 15 residues. Trimming at V came to 5 bases and at J to 9 bases, leaving 15 bases not matched to a gene. The DNA for the CDR3 is TGTGCCACCAGCCTTGGGGACAGGCGACGACCAGGGCAGTACTTC. Its translation: CATSLGDRRRPGQYF.

The CDR3 protein is CASSPRQGKETQYF. The CDR3 DNA follows: TGCGCCAGCAGCCCGAGACAGGGAAAAGAGACCCAGTACTTC. The chain couples TRBV5-1 to TRBJ2-5; 7 bases match TRBD1. The CDR3 is 14 amino acids. V gave up 4 bases and J gave up 3 bases; unmatched junction bases: 6. Germline V gives CDR1 SGHRS, CDR2 YFSETQ.

The chain recombines TRBV15 with TRBJ1-5, with D tentatively TRBD1 (5 bases). In germline, CDR1 is LNHNV, CDR2 YYDKDF (reference sequence). With 6 bases removed from V and 2 bases from J, the gap between germline ends came to 20 bases. The CDR3 totals 17 residues. The CDR3 protein is CATRPEGREKGNQPQHF. The CDR3 nucleotides read TGTGCCACCAGGCCGGAGGGCAGGGAAAAGGGCAATCAGCCCCAGCATTTT.

The chain couples TRBV4-2 to TRBJ2-4, with 15 nucleotides matching TRBD2. In germline, CDR1 is LGHNA, CDR2 YNFKEQ. This CDR3 has 20 residues. V shed 4 bases, J shed 0 bases, and the junction held 10 bases outside the gene matches. The CDR3 here is CASSPPGTSGRHLAKNIQYF. In DNA form, the CDR3 reads TGTGCCAGCAGCCCTCCCGGGACTAGCGGGAGGCACCTAGCCAAAAACATTCAGTACTTC.

The chain uses TRBV5-1 and TRBJ2-3; the match to TRBD2 covers 9 bases. Unmatched junction bases numbered 15, after V lost 6 bases and J lost 4 bases. There are 17 residues in the CDR3. CDR1 is SGHRS, CDR2 YFSETQ, per germline. The CDR3 loop reads CASNTAKTSGWADTQYF. The CDR3 DNA reads TGCGCCAGCAACACTGCGAAAACTAGCGGGTGGGCAGATACGCAGTATTTT. The complete variable domain, with remaining parts taken from reference TRBV5-1 and TRBJ2-3, reads KAGVTQTPRYLIKTRGQQVTLSCSPISGHRSVSWYQQTPGQGLQFLFEYFSETQRNKGNFPGRFSGRQFSNSRSEMNVSTLELGDSALYLCASNTAKTSGWADTQYFGPGTRLTVL.

The genes are TRBV5-4 and TRBJ2-6; D is tentatively TRBD1 or TRBD2 (5 bases each). Trimming stripped 3 bases from V and 0 bases from J, with 16 bases between. The CDR3 is made up of 18 amino acids. The germline V gene has CDR1 SGHNT and CDR2 YYREEE (reference sequence). The CDR3 coding sequence is TGTGCCAGCAGCTGGGAACCGGGACCGTACTCTGGGGCCAACGTCCTGACTTTC. Residues: CASSWEPGPYSGANVLTF.

The chain combines TRBV7-2 with TRBJ2-2; D is unclear. The V gene's germline CDR1 is SGHTA and CDR2 FQGNSA. Trimming stripped 5 bases from V and 1 base from J, with 11 bases between. The CDR3 extends over 15 amino acids. For the CDR3, the DNA is TGTGCCAGCAGCCGACGGAACAGGAACACCGGGGAGCTGTTTTTT. This gives the protein CASSRRNRNTGELFF. The whole variable domain, remainder taken from reference TRBV7-2 and TRBJ2-2, is GAGVSQSPSNKVTEKGKDVELRCDPISGHTALYWYRQSLGQGLEFLIYFQGNSAPDKSGLPSDRFSAERTGGSVSTLTIQRTQQEDSAVYLCASSRRNRNTGELFFGEGSRLTVL.